These T cell receptor beta chains were read from a single sample in a study of identical twins. TCRdb used MiXCR to reprocess the 5' RACE reads, holding one entry per CDR3 protein. The data hold roughly 770,000 distinct CDR3 sequences, with roughly 18% observed a single time. The sample was also reused in another study, on T cells expressing NK-cell markers.

Sequenced material: PBMCs. These receptors all stem from a woman younger than 35 in good health. Each CDR3 is given with its conserved first and last residue. A D gene is named only where the DNA matches it firmly. Only some rows state a clone size, as once, few, many or a class for expanded clones.

V gene: TRBV7-8
clone size: many
D gene: TRBD2
J gene: TRBJ2-3
CDR3 protein: CASSLAVAGADTQYF
CDR3 DNA: TGTGCCAGCAGCTTAGCAGTAGCGGGGGCAGATACGCAGTATTTT

V gene: TRBV5-6
clone size: few
D gene: .
J gene: TRBJ1-1
CDR3 protein: CASSLLGREAFF
CDR3 DNA: TGTGCCAGCAGCTTGCTGGGGCGCGAGGCTTTCTTT

V gene: TRBV3-1
clone size: .
D gene: TRBD2
J gene: TRBJ2-2
CDR3 protein: CASSQDQRGNTGELFF
CDR3 DNA: TGTGCCAGCAGCCAAGACCAGCGGGGGAACACCGGGGAGCTGTTTTTT

V gene: TRBV24-1
clone size: .
D gene: TRBD1
J gene: TRBJ2-2
CDR3 protein: CATSATTGTGPNTGELFF
CDR3 DNA: TGTGCCACCAGTGCCACGACCGGGACAGGGCCGAACACCGGGGAGCTGTTTTTT

V gene: TRBV5-6
clone size: .
D gene: TRBD2
J gene: TRBJ2-3
CDR3 protein: CASSVKREGRNTQYF
CDR3 DNA: TGTGCCAGCAGCGTGAAGCGGGAGGGCCGAAATACGCAGTATTTT

V gene: TRBV6-5
clone size: .
D gene: .
J gene: TRBJ1-4
CDR3 protein: CASSRDRKKLFF
CDR3 DNA: TGTGCCAGCAGCCGGGACCGAAAGAAACTGTTTTTT

V gene: TRBV20-1
clone size: few
D gene: .
J gene: TRBJ1-2
CDR3 protein: CSATGAGSYGYTF
CDR3 DNA: TGCAGTGCTACGGGGGCAGGGTCCTATGGCTACACCTTC

V gene: TRBV7-9
clone size: .
D gene: TRBD2
J gene: TRBJ2-3
CDR3 protein: CASSPMGGGTDTQYF
CDR3 DNA: TGTGCCAGCAGCCCGATGGGGGGGGGCACAGATACGCAGTATTTT

V gene: TRBV20-1
clone size: few
D gene: TRBD2
J gene: TRBJ2-1
CDR3 protein: CSARDERGSSYNEQFF
CDR3 DNA: TGCAGTGCTAGAGATGAGCGGGGGAGCTCCTACAATGAGCAGTTCTTC

V gene: TRBV11-3
clone size: .
D gene: .
J gene: TRBJ2-1
CDR3 protein: CASSREVKFF
CDR3 DNA: TGTGCCAGCAGCCGAGAGGTGAAGTTCTTC

V gene: TRBV3-1
clone size: many
D gene: .
J gene: TRBJ2-1
CDR3 protein: CASSLRGSNEQFF
CDR3 DNA: TGTGCCAGCAGCTTAAGGGGAAGCAATGAGCAGTTCTTC

V gene: TRBV10-2
clone size: .
D gene: .
J gene: TRBJ2-2
CDR3 protein: CASIFPITGELFF
CDR3 DNA: TGCGCCAGCATCTTCCCGATTACCGGGGAGCTGTTTTTT

V gene: TRBV5-1
clone size: many
D gene: TRBD1
J gene: TRBJ2-7
CDR3 protein: CASSLAAGGKYITYEQYF
CDR3 DNA: TGCGCCAGCAGCTTGGCGGCAGGGGGAAAATACATAACCTACGAGCAGTACTTC

V gene: TRBV11-2
clone size: many
D gene: .
J gene: TRBJ2-7
CDR3 protein: CASRPTGANYEQYF
CDR3 DNA: TGTGCCAGCAGGCCAACCGGGGCCAACTACGAGCAGTACTTC

V gene: TRBV2
clone size: many
D gene: .
J gene: TRBJ2-7
CDR3 protein: CASSAGVYEQYF
CDR3 DNA: TGTGCCAGCAGTGCCGGGGTCTACGAGCAGTACTTC

V gene: TRBV24-1
clone size: few
D gene: .
J gene: TRBJ2-2
CDR3 protein: CASASSNTGELFF
CDR3 DNA: TGTGCCTCAGCCAGCTCGAACACCGGGGAGCTGTTTTTT

V gene: TRBV20-1
clone size: .
D gene: .
J gene: TRBJ1-1
CDR3 protein: CSARDPNGEGMNTEAFF
CDR3 DNA: TGCAGTGCTAGAGATCCTAATGGCGAGGGGATGAACACTGAAGCTTTCTTT

V gene: TRBV5-1
clone size: .
D gene: .
J gene: TRBJ1-1
CDR3 protein: CASSLSGRTPTEAFF
CDR3 DNA: TGCGCCAGCAGCTTAAGCGGCAGGACTCCCACTGAAGCTTTCTTT

V gene: TRBV29-1
clone size: .
D gene: TRBD1
J gene: TRBJ2-1
CDR3 protein: CSVPTGLYNEQFF
CDR3 DNA: TGCAGCGTCCCGACAGGGCTCTACAATGAGCAGTTCTTC

V gene: TRBV6-1
clone size: few
D gene: .
J gene: TRBJ2-2
CDR3 protein: CASRLGATGELFF
CDR3 DNA: TGTGCCAGCAGGCTGGGGGCTACCGGGGAGCTGTTTTTT

V gene: TRBV6-2/TRBV6-3
clone size: medium-sized
D gene: .
J gene: TRBJ2-3
CDR3 protein: CASSPEPTGIDTQYF
CDR3 DNA: TGTGCCAGCAGTCCAGAGCCGACTGGGATAGATACGCAGTATTTT

V gene: TRBV15
clone size: .
D gene: .
J gene: TRBJ2-7
CDR3 protein: CATSRQANYEQYF
CDR3 DNA: TGTGCCACCAGCCGACAGGCTAACTACGAGCAGTACTTC

V gene: TRBV27
clone size: .
D gene: .
J gene: TRBJ2-2
CDR3 protein: CATRQTESNTGELFF
CDR3 DNA: TGTGCCACCCGCCAGACGGAATCGAACACCGGGGAGCTGTTTTTT

V gene: TRBV3-1
clone size: .
D gene: .
J gene: TRBJ2-3
CDR3 protein: CASSRRRSSTDTQYF
CDR3 DNA: TGTGCCAGCAGCCGACGAAGGTCTAGCACAGATACGCAGTATTTT

V gene: TRBV20-1
clone size: few
D gene: .
J gene: TRBJ1-1
CDR3 protein: CSTSGDSNTEAFF
CDR3 DNA: TGCAGTACCTCTGGGGATTCGAACACTGAAGCTTTCTTT

V gene: TRBV7-2
clone size: many
D gene: .
J gene: TRBJ2-3
CDR3 protein: CASSLGGHTDTQYF
CDR3 DNA: TGTGCCAGCAGCTTAGGGGGCCATACAGATACGCAGTATTTT

V gene: TRBV6-5
clone size: many
D gene: .
J gene: TRBJ2-7
CDR3 protein: CASSSVYAILSYEQYF
CDR3 DNA: TGTGCCAGCAGTTCCGTTTATGCCATCCTCTCCTACGAGCAGTACTTC

V gene: TRBV20-1
clone size: .
D gene: TRBD1
J gene: TRBJ2-2
CDR3 protein: CSARDDRGGTGELFF
CDR3 DNA: TGCAGTGCTAGAGATGACAGGGGCGGCACCGGGGAGCTGTTTTTT

V gene: TRBV12-3/TRBV12-4
clone size: few
D gene: .
J gene: TRBJ2-2
CDR3 protein: CASSPRGPPDTGELFF
CDR3 DNA: TGTGCCAGCAGTCCGCGGGGGCCTCCGGACACCGGGGAGCTGTTTTTT

V gene: TRBV9
clone size: few
D gene: TRBD1
J gene: TRBJ2-7
CDR3 protein: CASSPPQGAYYEQYF
CDR3 DNA: TGTGCCAGCAGCCCCCCTCAGGGGGCATACTACGAGCAGTACTTC

V gene: TRBV6-2/TRBV6-3
clone size: once
D gene: .
J gene: TRBJ2-7
CDR3 protein: CASSYPLEGRHEQYF
CDR3 DNA: TGTGCCAGCAGTTACCCTCTCGAGGGGCGCCACGAGCAGTACTTC

V gene: TRBV29-1
clone size: .
D gene: TRBD1
J gene: TRBJ2-2
CDR3 protein: CSVFTGAGELFF
CDR3 DNA: TGCAGCGTCTTTACAGGGGCCGGGGAGCTGTTTTTT

V gene: TRBV12-3/TRBV12-4
clone size: .
D gene: .
J gene: TRBJ1-5
CDR3 protein: CASSSRVGRQPQHF
CDR3 DNA: TGTGCCAGCAGTTCCCGCGTGGGGAGACAGCCCCAGCATTTT

V gene: TRBV11-2
clone size: few
D gene: .
J gene: TRBJ1-2
CDR3 protein: CASSLDLGQVGYTF
CDR3 DNA: TGTGCCAGCAGCTTAGATCTCGGGCAGGTTGGCTACACCTTC

V gene: TRBV6-2/TRBV6-3
clone size: .
D gene: TRBD2
J gene: TRBJ2-3
CDR3 protein: CASSRLAGVDTQYF
CDR3 DNA: TGTGCCAGCAGCAGACTAGCGGGAGTGGATACGCAGTATTTT

V gene: TRBV12-3/TRBV12-4
clone size: few
D gene: .
J gene: TRBJ2-3
CDR3 protein: CASSSTPGLNTQYF
CDR3 DNA: TGTGCCAGCAGTTCCACCCCGGGACTTAATACGCAGTATTTT

V gene: TRBV27
clone size: .
D gene: TRBD1
J gene: TRBJ2-1
CDR3 protein: CASSFVARTGIYEQFF
CDR3 DNA: TGTGCCAGCAGTTTTGTAGCCCGGACAGGCATCTATGAGCAGTTCTTC

V gene: TRBV12-3/TRBV12-4
clone size: few
D gene: .
J gene: TRBJ2-7
CDR3 protein: CASSALTGYEQYF
CDR3 DNA: TGTGCCAGCAGTGCCTTGACAGGTTACGAGCAGTACTTC

V gene: TRBV7-9
clone size: once
D gene: TRBD2
J gene: TRBJ2-7
CDR3 protein: CASSPTSGMGGSYEQYF
CDR3 DNA: TGTGCCAGCAGCCCGACTAGCGGGATGGGGGGCTCCTACGAGCAGTACTTC

V gene: TRBV20-1
clone size: few
D gene: TRBD2
J gene: TRBJ2-1
CDR3 protein: CSARWTSDGEQFF
CDR3 DNA: TGCAGTGCTAGGTGGACTAGCGACGGTGAGCAGTTCTTC

V gene: TRBV27
clone size: few
D gene: TRBD2
J gene: TRBJ2-1
CDR3 protein: CASSLRGLAGGPLF
CDR3 DNA: TGTGCCAGCAGTTTGAGGGGACTAGCGGGGGGGCCACTCTTC

V gene: TRBV5-1
clone size: few
D gene: .
J gene: TRBJ1-1
CDR3 protein: CASRSTGSRYTEAFF
CDR3 DNA: TGCGCCAGCAGATCCACAGGGAGTAGGTATACTGAAGCTTTCTTT

V gene: TRBV7-2
clone size: .
D gene: .
J gene: TRBJ2-2
CDR3 protein: CASSSYDGELFF
CDR3 DNA: TGTGCCAGCAGCTCGTACGACGGGGAGCTGTTTTTT

V gene: TRBV15
clone size: .
D gene: .
J gene: TRBJ1-2
CDR3 protein: CATSRDRVRAGLNYGYTF
CDR3 DNA: TGTGCCACCAGCAGAGATCGGGTGCGGGCAGGGCTTAACTATGGCTACACCTTC

V gene: TRBV27
clone size: .
D gene: .
J gene: TRBJ2-3
CDR3 protein: CASSLAGAGGTDTQYF
CDR3 DNA: TGTGCCAGCAGTTTGGCCGGGGCAGGCGGCACAGATACGCAGTATTTT

V gene: TRBV20-1
clone size: .
D gene: TRBD2
J gene: TRBJ2-7
CDR3 protein: CSARAASGSPYEQYF
CDR3 DNA: TGCAGTGCTAGAGCAGCTAGCGGGAGCCCGTACGAGCAGTACTTC

V gene: TRBV5-1
clone size: .
D gene: .
J gene: TRBJ2-7
CDR3 protein: CASSLVGRKYEQYF
CDR3 DNA: TGCGCCAGCAGCTTGGTGGGAAGAAAGTACGAGCAGTACTTC

V gene: TRBV4-2
clone size: few
D gene: .
J gene: TRBJ2-1
CDR3 protein: CASSQDRKTKVSYNEQFF
CDR3 DNA: TGTGCCAGCAGCCAGGACAGAAAAACGAAGGTCTCCTACAATGAGCAGTTCTTC